These 32 T cell receptor beta chains were sequenced from one sample in a study of technical replicates of blood from a handful of donors. Profiling relied on immunoSEQ multiplex PCR, and the TCRdb table lists in-frame clones only, not all of them. The sample lists roughly 76,000 clones, more than 85% occurring once. The sequencing input was T cells isolated from PBMCs. All receptors derive from a human donor in good health. Some clones in this sample may be carry-over from other donors' samples.

The chain couples TRBV30 to TRBJ1-1, with no clear D. The V gene's germline CDR1 is GTSNPN and CDR2 SVGIG (reference sequence). Trimming cost V 2 bases and J 6 bases, with 16 bases left between them. This CDR3 comprises 14 residues. CDR3 nucleotides: TGTGCCTGGAGTCCCCTCCGGGAAGCGCCTGAAGCTTTCTTT. Its protein is CAWSPLREAPEAFF.

The chain employs TRBV11-3 and TRBJ2-1, with 10 bases identical to TRBD2. J was trimmed by 5 bases and V by 5 bases; bases with no gene match: 6. The CDR3 runs to 15 residues. The germline CDR1 and CDR2 sequences are SGHNT and YENEEA. The CDR3 DNA sequence: TGTGCCAGCAGCCTTACTAGCGGGGCGAACAATGAGCAGTTCTTC. This sequence encodes CASSLTSGANNEQFF.

This chain uses TRBV19 with TRBJ2-1, with D perhaps matching TRBD1 (6 bases). CDR1 and CDR2 from the germline V gene are LNHDA and SQIVND (reference sequence). CDR3 length: 13 residues. V shed 9 bases and J shed 8 bases, with 17 bases lying between them. The CDR3: CASGQLQFDEQFF. The DNA of the CDR3 is TGTGCCAGCGGACAGCTCCAGTTTGATGAGCAGTTCTTC.

The genes are TRBV6-5 and TRBJ2-3; TRBD2 aligns across 9 bases. Germline-derived CDR1 and CDR2 are MNHEY and SVGAGI. The CDR3 has 15 residues. V lost 9 bases, J lost 6 bases, and 13 bases stayed unmatched. CDR3 in amino acids: CASSAGTSLADTQYF. CDR3 DNA sequence: TGTGCCAGTTCTGCCGGGACTAGCTTAGCGGATACGCAGTATTTT.

The chain has TRBV9 and TRBJ1-5, with TRBD1 matching 7 bases. The CDR3 has 16 amino acids. The germline V gene encodes CDR1 SGDLS and CDR2 YYNGEE. Trimming cost V 3 bases and J 5 bases; bases outside gene matches: 11. The CDR3 coding sequence is TGTGCCAGCAGCGCAGACGCCGGGACAGTTGATCAGCCCCAGCATTTT. Protein: CASSADAGTVDQPQHF.

The rearrangement links TRBV6-5 to TRBJ2-7; 11 bases agree with TRBD2. CDR1 is MNHEY and CDR2 is SVGAGI in the germline V gene. V gave up 6 bases and J gave up 0 bases; unmatched junction bases: 4. The CDR3 contains 15 residues. The CDR3 sequence: CASRTSGTSSYEQYF. The DNA of the CDR3 is TGTGCCAGCAGGACTAGCGGGACTAGCTCCTACGAGCAGTACTTC.

This chain connects TRBV11-1 to TRBJ2-5, with a weak D call TRBD1 (5 bases). Germline lookup yields CDR1 SGHAT and CDR2 FQDESV (reference sequence). Between the trimmed V and J ends, which lost 1 base and 4 bases, there was a span of 13 bases. CDR3 length equals 15 residues. Here the CDR3 DNA reads TGTGCCAGCAGCTTAGTCGACAGCTTGGGAGAGACCCAGTACTTC. This codes for CASSLVDSLGETQYF.

This rearrangement joins TRBV2 to TRBJ2-2, with TRBD2 matching 9 bases. CDR3 length equals 14 residues. J lost 7 bases, V lost 8 bases, and 8 bases had no gene match. Per the germline V gene, CDR1 is SNHLY and CDR2 is FYNNEI. Here the CDR3 reads CASGRGSGGGELFF. The CDR3 DNA sequence: TGTGCCAGCGGCAGAGGTAGCGGGGGCGGGGAGCTGTTTTTT. The full variable domain, with the rest looked up from reference TRBV2 and TRBJ2-2, is EPEVTQTPSHQVTQMGQEVILRCVPISNHLYFYWYRQILGQKVEFLVSFYNNEISEKSEIFDDQFSVERPDGSNFTLKIRSTKLEDSAMYFCASGRGSGGGELFFGEGSRLTVL.

This clone was detected only a few times. The chain carries TRBV9 and TRBJ2-2; 11 nucleotides match TRBD2. Germline V gene lookup returns CDR1 SGDLS and CDR2 YYNGEE. J was trimmed by 4 bases and V by 0 bases; bases with no gene match: 5. This CDR3 contains 17 residues. The DNA for the CDR3 is TGTGCCAGCAGCGTAGATGGGACTAGCGGACTCACCGGGGAGCTGTTTTTT. This encodes CASSVDGTSGLTGELFF.

This sequence joins TRBV9 and TRBJ1-1, with D perhaps matching TRBD1 (5 bases). V was trimmed by 5 bases and J by 11 bases, leaving 16 bases between them. The CDR3 covers 12 residues. CDR1 is SGDLS and CDR2 is YYNGEE in the germline V gene. This chain's CDR3 is CASSTSGGRAFF. The CDR3 bases are TGTGCCAGCAGTACGTCCGGGGGGAGGGCTTTCTTT.

The chain employs TRBV20-1 and TRBJ1-1; no reliable D call. V was shortened by 6 bases and J by 4 bases, with 9 bases between the two germline ends. CDR1 DFQATT and CDR2 SNEGSKA come from the germline V gene (reference sequence). This CDR3 has 11 amino acids. The chain's CDR3 is CSAPGLTEAFF. For the CDR3, the DNA is TGCAGTGCCCCGGGTCTCACTGAAGCTTTCTTT.

V and J are TRBV11-2 and TRBJ2-1; D call uncertain. There are 15 residues in the CDR3. CDR1 is SGHAT and CDR2 is FQNNGV in the germline V gene. V was pared by 0 bases and J by 1 base, with 7 bases between. CDR3 sequence (DNA): TGTGCCAGCAGCTTAGATCGGAGTTCCTACAATGAGCAGTTCTTC. Residues: CASSLDRSSYNEQFF.

The chain has TRBV18 and TRBJ2-7; possibly TRBD2 for D (6 bases). Trimming left V 4 bases short and J 5 bases short, with 12 bases between. Germline V gives CDR1 KGHSH, CDR2 LQKENI. This CDR3 is built from 13 residues. CDR3 sequence reads: CASSQLLANEQYF. CDR3 bases: TGTGCCAGCTCACAACTCCTAGCGAACGAGCAGTACTTC.

The count of this clone is one. The V call is TRBV5-6, the J call TRBJ1-1, with 9 bases aligning to TRBD1. V lost 1 base and J lost 5; bases outside the gene matches: 3. The germline V gene encodes CDR1 SGHDT and CDR2 YYEEEE. The CDR3 has 14 residues. As DNA, the CDR3 is TGTGCCAGCAGCTTGACAGGGGGCTTAACTGAAGCTTTCTTT. This encodes CASSLTGGLTEAFF.

This chain connects TRBV18 to TRBJ1-3; the D gene is possibly TRBD1 (6 bases). CDR1 and CDR2 from the germline V gene are KGHSH and LQKENI. V lost 5 bases and J 1 base, leaving 18 bases between the germline ends. There are 17 residues in the CDR3. CDR3 sequence reads: CASSNSPGGASGNTIYF. The CDR3 region has the DNA TGTGCCAGCTCAAACAGCCCGGGGGGGGCGTCTGGAAACACCATATATTTT.

This clone was seen a single time. The chain recombines TRBV7-2 with TRBJ1-1, with D unclear. CDR1 is SGHTA, CDR2 FQGNSA, per germline. CDR3 size: 13 residues. Trimming left V 1 base short and J 3 bases short, with 6 bases between. The CDR3 nucleotides are TGTGCCAGCAGCTTAGTGGAGGACACTGAAGCTTTCTTT. This codes for CASSLVEDTEAFF. Full variable domain (rest looked up from reference TRBV7-2 and TRBJ1-1): GAGVSQSPSNKVTEKGKDVELRCDPISGHTALYWYRQSLGQGLEFLIYFQGNSAPDKSGLPSDRFSAERTGGSVSTLTIQRTQQEDSAVYLCASSLVEDTEAFFGQGTRLTVV.

J is TRBJ2-1 and V is TRBV5-1, with unresolved D. CDR1 SGHRS and CDR2 YFSETQ come from the germline V gene. This CDR3 spans 11 amino acids. The V end was cut by 3 bases, the J end by 8 bases, with 6 bases between. The DNA of the CDR3 is TGCGCCAGCAGCTCCGCGTATGAGCAGTTCTTC. Encoded protein: CASSSAYEQFF.

The rearrangement joins TRBV5-8 to TRBJ2-1; possible D gene TRBD1, 5 bases. Germline CDR1 SGHTS, CDR2 YDEGEE. The V end lost 2 bases, the J end lost 5 bases, and 11 bases lay between the germline ends. This CDR3 is built from 14 residues. CDR3 in DNA: TGTGCCAGCAGCTTAGGCAGGGTGGACAATGAGCAGTTCTTC. It encodes CASSLGRVDNEQFF.

The V gene is TRBV28, the J gene TRBJ1-2; a weak D match, TRBD1 (6 bases). This CDR3 spans 15 amino acids. Trimming shortened V by 4 bases and J by 1 base, and 13 bases separated the two germline ends. Germline assignment: CDR1 MDHEN and CDR2 SYDVKM. The CDR3 here is CASSSPRTVNYGYTF. In DNA, the CDR3 is TGTGCCAGCAGTTCCCCGAGGACAGTTAACTATGGCTACACCTTC.

The chain combines TRBV5-1 with TRBJ2-7, with 16 bases matching TRBD2. With V trimmed by 2 bases and J by 2 bases, 4 bases remained unmatched. This CDR3 comprises 17 residues. In germline, CDR1 is SGHRS, CDR2 YFSETQ. The CDR3, as DNA: TGCGCCAGCAGCTTTACCGGGACTAGCGGGAGGGCCTACGAGCAGTACTTC. Its protein product is CASSFTGTSGRAYEQYF.

The chain employs TRBV4-3 and TRBJ1-2; D unresolved. Trimming pared 0 bases from V and 2 bases from J, leaving 10 bases between. The germline CDR1 and CDR2 sequences are LGHNA and YSLEER. CDR3 length equals 15 residues. CDR3 sequence: CASSQDLAQNYGYTF. In DNA, the CDR3 is TGCGCCAGCAGCCAAGATCTTGCCCAGAACTATGGCTACACCTTC.

The rearrangement links TRBV9 to TRBJ1-1; possible D gene TRBD1, 5 bases. The V and J ends lost 0 bases and 3 bases respectively, with 9 bases between them. The CDR3 has 14 residues. Germline V gene lookup returns CDR1 SGDLS and CDR2 YYNGEE. Here the CDR3 DNA reads TGTGCCAGCAGCGTAGGACAGACTGACACTGAAGCTTTCTTT. Its translation is CASSVGQTDTEAFF.

This chain connects TRBV9 to TRBJ2-2; 10 bases match TRBD2. Germline loops: CDR1 SGDLS, CDR2 YYNGEE. The J segment lost 3 bases and the V segment lost 0 bases, leaving 5 bases of the junction unmatched. The CDR3 extends over 17 amino acids. The CDR3 sequence is CASSVDSGLAYTGELFF. CDR3 sequence (DNA): TGTGCCAGCAGCGTAGACTCGGGACTAGCGTACACCGGGGAGCTGTTTTTT.

This chain connects TRBV19 to TRBJ1-2; tentative D call: TRBD1 (5 bases). The CDR3 consists of 13 residues. Germline CDR1 reads LNHDA; CDR2 reads SQIVND (reference sequence). Trimming took off 5 bases at V and 3 bases at J, with 10 bases between the two ends. The CDR3 bases are TGTGCCAGTAGTCCTCAGGGTTACTATGGCTACACCTTC. This translates into CASSPQGYYGYTF.

This clone appeared a few times. The rearrangement joins TRBV6-1 to TRBJ1-2; D is perhaps TRBD1 (5 bases). The V end was cut by 4 bases, the J end by 6 bases, with 6 bases between. The CDR3 is 11 residues long. Germline V gives CDR1 MNHNS, CDR2 SASEGT. The CDR3 DNA reads TGTGCCAGCAGTGGCAGGGATGGCTACACCTTC. Translating it yields CASSGRDGYTF.

V and J are TRBV5-8 and TRBJ1-5; 8 bases align to TRBD1. Germline V CDR1 and CDR2: SGHTS, YDEGEE. The CDR3 runs 15 residues. The J segment lost 7 bases and the V segment lost 4 bases, leaving 10 bases of the junction unmatched. The CDR3 here is CASSPTGDRYQPQHF. As DNA, the CDR3 is TGTGCCAGCAGCCCGACAGGGGATCGTTACCAGCCCCAGCATTTT.

The rearrangement joins TRBV6-5 to TRBJ2-3, with TRBD2 matching over 9 bases. The CDR3 consists of 16 residues. V lost 0 bases to trimming and J lost 5 bases; unmatched junction nucleotides: 6. From germline, CDR1 is MNHEY and CDR2 SVGAGI. The CDR3 here is CASSYSVAGVIDTQYF. The DNA of the CDR3 is TGTGCCAGCAGTTACTCGGTAGCGGGAGTAATAGATACGCAGTATTTT.

This chain joins TRBV19 and TRBJ1-5; the D is unclear. CDR3 size: 13 residues. Between the trimmed V and J ends, which lost 7 bases and 2 bases, there was a span of 9 bases. Per the germline V gene, CDR1 is LNHDA and CDR2 is SQIVND (reference sequence). For the CDR3, the DNA is TGTGCCAGTACCCAAGCTGGCAATCAGCCCCAGCATTTT. Translated: CASTQAGNQPQHF. Filled out from reference TRBV19 and TRBJ1-5, the complete variable domain reads DGGITQSPKYLFRKEGQNVTLSCEQNLNHDAMYWYRQDPGQGLRLIYYSQIVNDFQKGDIAEGYSVSREKKESFPLTVTSAQKNPTAFYLCASTQAGNQPQHFGDGTRLSIL.

The chain combines TRBV7-6 with TRBJ2-3, with D tentatively TRBD1 (5 bases). Germline-derived CDR1 and CDR2 are SGHVS and FNYEAQ. Trimming left V 6 bases short and J 4 bases short, with 14 bases between. The CDR3 is made up of 14 amino acids. The chain's CDR3 is CASSPGFWADTQYF. In nucleotides, the CDR3 is TGTGCCAGCAGTCCAGGGTTTTGGGCAGATACGCAGTATTTT.

V is TRBV13 and J is TRBJ1-4; 11 nucleotides agree with TRBD1. The V and J ends lost 5 bases and 6 bases, in that order; junction bases with no gene match: 8. Looked up from germline, CDR1 is PRHDT and CDR2 is FYEKMQ (reference sequence). The CDR3 consists of 16 residues. CDR3 sequence: CASSPYPGQGDEKLFF. DNA of the CDR3: TGTGCCAGCAGCCCATACCCGGGACAGGGGGATGAAAAACTGTTTTTT.

The chain links TRBV11-3 to TRBJ2-7; 7 bases align to TRBD2. V gave up 5 bases and J gave up 3 bases; unmatched junction bases: 10. This CDR3 spans 15 amino acids. Germline CDR1 SGHNT, CDR2 YENEEA. The CDR3: CASSDGLAVIYEQYF. The CDR3, as DNA: TGTGCCAGCAGCGATGGGCTAGCGGTAATCTACGAGCAGTACTTC.

V is TRBV9 and J is TRBJ2-1; 8 bases map to TRBD1. J gave up 8 bases and V 5 bases, and 6 bases lay outside the gene matches. The CDR3 runs to 13 residues. Germline V lookup: CDR1 SGDLS, CDR2 YYNGEE. CDR3 region: CASSRDRGDEQFF. Written as DNA, the CDR3 is TGTGCCAGCAGTCGCGACAGGGGCGATGAGCAGTTCTTC.